The 19 T cell receptor beta chains below were found in one sample sequenced in a study of cytotoxic CD8 clonotypes in ibrutinib-treated CLL. Assay: immunoSEQ multiplex PCR; the TCRdb copy retains only in-frame clones and omits some. The sample holds around 140,000 clones, about 80% seen once. The sample was PBMCs, taken after 24 months of ibrutinib treatment. Receptor source: a human donor with chronic lymphocytic leukemia.

V usage is TRBV5-6 and J usage is TRBJ2-1, with D uncertain. Trimming took off 6 bases at V and 4 bases at J, with 14 bases between the two ends. Germline lookup yields CDR1 SGHDT and CDR2 YYEEEE. The CDR3 is made up of 14 amino acids. In nucleotides, the CDR3 is TGTGCCAGCACCAGACCCCAACCTTACAATGAGCAGTTCTTC. Translated, it gives CASTRPQPYNEQFF.

The chain has TRBV19 and TRBJ2-7; the match to TRBD1 covers 8 bases. Trimming at V came to 3 bases and at J to 3 bases, leaving 4 bases not matched to a gene. CDR3 length: 14 amino acids. Germline CDR1 reads LNHDA; CDR2 reads SQIVND (reference sequence). CDR3 loop: CASSMGTGGYEQYF. The CDR3 region has the DNA TGTGCCAGTAGTATGGGGACAGGAGGCTACGAGCAGTACTTC.

The chain carries TRBV9 and TRBJ2-7; TRBD1 matches 12 bases. The germline CDR1 and CDR2 sequences are SGDLS and YYNGEE. CDR3 size: 14 residues. Unmatched junction bases numbered 8, after V lost 4 bases and J lost 9 bases. The CDR3 region has the DNA TGTGCCAGCAGCCTCGGGACAGGGGGCGTTTGGCAGTACTTC. It yields the protein CASSLGTGGVWQYF. The variable domain in full, completed from reference TRBV9 and TRBJ2-7, reads DSGVTQTPKHLITATGQRVTLRCSPRSGDLSVYWYQQSLDQGLQFLIQYYNGEERAKGNILERFSAQQFPDLHSELNLSSLELGDSALYFCASSLGTGGVWQYFGPGTRLTVT.

The chain couples TRBV5-4 to TRBJ1-2, with a tentative D call TRBD1 (6 bases). Germline-derived CDR1 and CDR2 are SGHNT and YYREEE (reference sequence). This CDR3 spans 17 amino acids. The V end lost 4 bases, the J end lost 0 bases, and 19 bases lay between the germline ends. CDR3 sequence (DNA): TGTGCCAGCAGCCCCCCCAGGGGCGGGGTGCCTAACTATGGCTACACCTTC. Its protein is CASSPPRGGVPNYGYTF. Full variable domain (rest looked up from reference TRBV5-4 and TRBJ1-2): ETGVTQSPTHLIKTRGQQVTLRCSSQSGHNTVSWYQQALGQGPQFIFQYYREEENGRGNFPPRFSGLQFPNYSSELNVNALELDDSALYLCASSPPRGGVPNYGYTFGSGTRLTVV.

The J gene is TRBJ2-3, the V gene TRBV9, with TRBD2 matching over 10 bases. V dropped 4 bases and J dropped 5; count of bases not matched to a gene: 13. CDR3 size: 17 residues. Germline CDR1 is SGDLS and CDR2 is YYNGEE. In DNA, the CDR3 is TGTGCCAGCAGCCCCCCCGGTAGCGGGGGGCGGCGAGATACGCAGTATTTT. Its translation: CASSPPGSGGRRDTQYF. The full variable domain, rest sourced from reference TRBV9 and TRBJ2-3, is DSGVTQTPKHLITATGQRVTLRCSPRSGDLSVYWYQQSLDQGLQFLIQYYNGEERAKGNILERFSAQQFPDLHSELNLSSLELGDSALYFCASSPPGSGGRRDTQYFGPGTRLTVL.

The rearrangement joins TRBV7-9 to TRBJ1-4; 7 bases align to TRBD1. The CDR3 consists of 14 residues. The V and J ends lost 4 bases and 4 bases, in that order; junction bases with no gene match: 3. CDR1 and CDR2 from the germline V gene are SEHNR and FQNEAQ (reference sequence). This chain's CDR3 is CASSSTGFNEKLFF. CDR3 in DNA: TGTGCCAGCAGCTCGACAGGGTTTAATGAAAAACTGTTTTTT.

The chain is built from TRBV5-4 and TRBJ2-2; D might be TRBD2 (6 bases). The CDR3 runs to 16 residues. Per germline, CDR1 SGHNT and CDR2 YYREEE (reference sequence). The V end lost 4 bases, the J end lost 6 bases, and 19 bases lay between the germline ends. CDR3 bases: TGTGCCAGCAGCCCAAGGGGCGGGATGGTGGCCGGGGAGCTGTTTTTT. Its translation is CASSPRGGMVAGELFF.

This chain links TRBV28 with TRBJ1-4, with TRBD1 matching 9 bases. Germline trimming cut 4 bases from V and 5 bases from J; bases unmatched to any gene: 2. The CDR3 length is 14 residues. The germline CDR1 and CDR2 sequences are MDHEN and SYDVKM. CDR3 sequence reads: CASSWGTGNEKLFF. In nucleotides, the CDR3 is TGTGCCAGCAGTTGGGGGACAGGGAATGAAAAACTGTTTTTT.

The chain is built from TRBV5-1 and TRBJ2-7; the D gene is possibly TRBD2 (6 bases). From germline, CDR1 is SGHRS and CDR2 YFSETQ. Trimming took 4 bases from V and 6 from J, leaving 17 bases between them. The CDR3 is 14 amino acids. The CDR3 region is CASSPPGSRGEQYF. CDR3 DNA sequence: TGCGCCAGCAGCCCCCCCGGGAGTCGAGGCGAGCAGTACTTC.

The V and J genes are TRBV7-9 and TRBJ2-7; 8 bases are a match to TRBD2. The CDR3 is made up of 14 amino acids. V was clipped by 3 bases and J by 6 bases; unmatched bases: 7. In germline, CDR1 is SEHNR, CDR2 FQNEAQ (reference sequence). CDR3 in DNA: TGTGCCAGCAGCTTCGGGGGGGCTGGACCCGAGCAGTACTTC. This translates into CASSFGGAGPEQYF.

V and J are TRBV7-3 and TRBJ2-1, with 9 bases that match TRBD1. The CDR3 spans 15 residues. The V and J ends lost 3 bases and 6 bases, in that order; junction bases with no gene match: 6. Germline V gene data show CDR1 as SGHTA and CDR2 as FQGTGA. Written as DNA, the CDR3 is TGTGCCAGCAGCTTCGGGGACAGGGCATCCAATGAGCAGTTCTTC. This codes for CASSFGDRASNEQFF.

V gene TRBV7-8 combines with J gene TRBJ2-7; 7 nucleotides agree with TRBD1. CDR1 SGHVS and CDR2 FQNEAQ come from the germline V gene. V lost 6 bases to trimming and J lost 3 bases; unmatched junction nucleotides: 8. This CDR3 contains 14 residues. CDR3 region: CASSPGTAFYEQYF. The CDR3, as DNA: TGTGCCAGCAGTCCCGGGACAGCCTTCTACGAGCAGTACTTC.

The chain couples TRBV19 to TRBJ2-7, with a possible D match to TRBD2 (6 bases). The CDR3 totals 15 residues. Trimming took 3 bases from V and 1 from J, leaving 13 bases between them. Germline CDR1 and CDR2: LNHDA and SQIVND (reference sequence). The CDR3 reads CASSMGRGVSYEQYF. For the CDR3, the DNA is TGTGCCAGTAGTATGGGTCGCGGGGTTTCCTACGAGCAGTACTTC.

The chain links TRBV19 to TRBJ1-2; a possible D gene is TRBD1 (5 bases). CDR1 is LNHDA and CDR2 is SQIVND in the germline V gene (reference sequence). The CDR3 totals 12 residues. V was cut by 2 bases and J by 6 bases, with 7 bases left in between. CDR3 protein: CASSIMGHGYTF. The CDR3, as DNA: TGTGCCAGTAGTATAATGGGGCATGGCTACACCTTC.

The chain links TRBV7-9 to TRBJ1-2; TRBD1 matches at 12 bases. This CDR3 has 17 amino acids. Germline CDR1 and CDR2: SEHNR and FQNEAQ (reference sequence). J lost 8 bases, V lost 4 bases, and 14 bases had no gene match. The CDR3 protein is CASSSGTGGPAAGGYTF. In DNA, the CDR3 is TGTGCCAGCAGCTCGGGGACAGGGGGCCCCGCCGCGGGGGGCTACACCTTC.

The V call is TRBV28, the J call TRBJ2-7; a possible D gene is TRBD1 (5 bases). Germline assignment: CDR1 MDHEN and CDR2 SYDVKM. There are 13 residues in the CDR3. V gave up 3 bases and J gave up 6 bases, with 12 bases separating them. This CDR3 reads CASSFPGWSEQYF. The CDR3 nucleotides read TGTGCCAGCAGTTTCCCAGGGTGGTCCGAGCAGTACTTC.

This chain uses TRBV11-3 with TRBJ1-4; D gene ambiguous. The CDR3 has 14 amino acids. The germline V gene encodes CDR1 SGHNT and CDR2 YENEEA. V lost 5 bases and J 0 bases, leaving 7 bases between the germline ends. As DNA, the CDR3 is TGTGCCAGCAGCGCCCCAACAACTAATGAAAAACTGTTTTTT. This encodes CASSAPTTNEKLFF.

The rearrangement uses TRBV27 and TRBJ2-7; a weak D match, TRBD2 (5 bases). The V end lost 5 bases, the J end lost 3 bases, and 20 bases lay between the germline ends. The V gene's germline CDR1 is MNHEY and CDR2 SMNVEV (reference sequence). The CDR3 runs 16 residues. The CDR3 DNA is TGTGCCAGCAGTAGAGGGTTTGGCAGCGGCGACTACGAGCAGTACTTC. Translating it yields CASSRGFGSGDYEQYF.

The chain links TRBV11-3 to TRBJ1-4; D ambiguous. The CDR3 loop spans 16 amino acids. Trimming removed 5 bases at V and 4 bases at J, with 17 bases between. Germline V CDR1 and CDR2: SGHNT, YENEEA. Here the CDR3 reads CASSPRFMEFNEKLFF. CDR3 bases: TGTGCCAGCAGCCCCCGTTTTATGGAGTTTAATGAAAAACTGTTTTTT.